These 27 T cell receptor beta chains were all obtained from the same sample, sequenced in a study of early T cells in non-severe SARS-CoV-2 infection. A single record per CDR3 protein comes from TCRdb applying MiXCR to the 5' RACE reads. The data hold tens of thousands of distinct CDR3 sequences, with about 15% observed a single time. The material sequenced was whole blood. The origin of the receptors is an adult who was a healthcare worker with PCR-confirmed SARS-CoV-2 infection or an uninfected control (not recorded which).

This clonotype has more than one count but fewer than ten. CDR3 bases: TGCGCCAGCAGCCAAGTAGGGAGCGGAAACACTGAAGCTTTCTTT. It translates to CASSQVGSGNTEAFF. J is TRBJ1-1 and V is TRBV4-1; D is unclear. With 1 base removed from V and 2 bases from J, the gap between germline ends came to 11 bases. The CDR3 length is 15 residues. CDR1 MGHRA and CDR2 YSYEKL come from the germline V gene.

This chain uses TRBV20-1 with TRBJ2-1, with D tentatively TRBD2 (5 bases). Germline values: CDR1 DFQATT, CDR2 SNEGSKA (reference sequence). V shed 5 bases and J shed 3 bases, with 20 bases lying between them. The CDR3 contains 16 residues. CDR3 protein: CSARSDEGRVYNEQFF. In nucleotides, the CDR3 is TGCAGTGCTCGGTCTGACGAGGGTCGGGTCTACAATGAGCAGTTCTTC.

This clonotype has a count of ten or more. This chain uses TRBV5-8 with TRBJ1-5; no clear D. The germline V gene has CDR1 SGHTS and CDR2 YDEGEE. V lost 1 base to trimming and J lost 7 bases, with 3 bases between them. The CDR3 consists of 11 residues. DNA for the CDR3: TGTGCCAGCAGCTTGCGACAGCCCCAGCATTTT. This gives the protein CASSLRQPQHF.

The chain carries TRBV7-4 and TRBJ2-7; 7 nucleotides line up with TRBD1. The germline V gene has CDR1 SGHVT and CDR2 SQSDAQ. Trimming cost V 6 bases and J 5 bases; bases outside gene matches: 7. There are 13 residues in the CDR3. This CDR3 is CASRDQTGDEQYF. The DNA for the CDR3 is TGTGCCAGCAGGGATCAAACAGGGGACGAGCAGTACTTC.

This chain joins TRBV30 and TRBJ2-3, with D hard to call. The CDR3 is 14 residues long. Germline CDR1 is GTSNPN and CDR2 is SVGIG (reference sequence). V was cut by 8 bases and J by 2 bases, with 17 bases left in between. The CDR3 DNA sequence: TGTGCCGTGGTCGCGGCAGCCGCCACAGATACGCAGTATTTT. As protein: CAVVAAAATDTQYF.

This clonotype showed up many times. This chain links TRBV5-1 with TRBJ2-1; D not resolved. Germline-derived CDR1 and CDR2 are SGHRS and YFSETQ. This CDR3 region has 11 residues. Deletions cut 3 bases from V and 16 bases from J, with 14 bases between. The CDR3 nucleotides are TGCGCCAGCAGCTCGGACGGTGATCATTTCTTC. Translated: CASSSDGDHFF.

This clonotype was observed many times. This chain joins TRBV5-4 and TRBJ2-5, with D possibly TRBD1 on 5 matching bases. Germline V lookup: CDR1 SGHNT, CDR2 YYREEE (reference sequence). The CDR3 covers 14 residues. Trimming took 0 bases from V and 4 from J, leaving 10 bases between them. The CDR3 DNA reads TGTGCCAGCAGCTTGGCGAGTCAGGGAGAGACCCAGTACTTC. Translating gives CASSLASQGETQYF.

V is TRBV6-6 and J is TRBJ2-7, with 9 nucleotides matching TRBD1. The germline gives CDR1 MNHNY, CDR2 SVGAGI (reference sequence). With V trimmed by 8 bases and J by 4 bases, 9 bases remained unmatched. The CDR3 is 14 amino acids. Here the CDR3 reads CASRPGQGRYEQYF. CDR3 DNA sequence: TGTGCCAGCCGGCCGGGACAGGGAAGATACGAGCAGTACTTC.

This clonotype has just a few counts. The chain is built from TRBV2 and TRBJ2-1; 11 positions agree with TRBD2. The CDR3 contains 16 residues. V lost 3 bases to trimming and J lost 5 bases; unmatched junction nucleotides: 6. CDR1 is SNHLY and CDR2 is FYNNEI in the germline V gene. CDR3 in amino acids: CASSERGLAVNNEQFF. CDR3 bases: TGTGCCAGCAGTGAGAGGGGACTAGCGGTGAACAATGAGCAGTTCTTC.

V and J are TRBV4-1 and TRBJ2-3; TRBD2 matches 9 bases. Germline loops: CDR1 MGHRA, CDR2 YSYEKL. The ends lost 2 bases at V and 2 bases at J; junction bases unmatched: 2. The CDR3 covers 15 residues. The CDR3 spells CASSQTSGSTDTQYF. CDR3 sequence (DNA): TGCGCCAGCAGCCAAACTAGCGGGTCCACAGATACGCAGTATTTT.

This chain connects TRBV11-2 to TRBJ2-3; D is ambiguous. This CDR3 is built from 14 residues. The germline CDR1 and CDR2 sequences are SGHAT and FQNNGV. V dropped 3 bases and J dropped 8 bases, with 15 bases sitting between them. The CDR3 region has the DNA TGTGCCAGCAGCTTTACCAGAAGCCCCGGTACGCAGTATTTT. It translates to CASSFTRSPGTQYF. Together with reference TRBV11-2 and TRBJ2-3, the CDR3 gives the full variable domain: EAGVAQSPRYKIIEKRQSVAFWCNPISGHATLYWYQQILGQGPKLLIQFQNNGVVDDSQLPKDRFSAERLKGVDSTLKIQPAKLEDSAVYLCASSFTRSPGTQYFGPGTRLTVL.

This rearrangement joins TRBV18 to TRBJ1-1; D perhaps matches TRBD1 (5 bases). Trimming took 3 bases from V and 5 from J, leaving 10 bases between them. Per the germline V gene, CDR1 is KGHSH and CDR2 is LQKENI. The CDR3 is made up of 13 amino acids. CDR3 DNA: TGTGCCAGCTCACCTGAGGGGAGGACTGAAGCTTTCTTT. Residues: CASSPEGRTEAFF.

CDR3 DNA sequence: TGTGCCAGCAGCCTTCGGGACTTCTCCTACAATGAGCAGTTCTTC. Translation: CASSLRDFSYNEQFF. The chain recombines TRBV5-5 with TRBJ2-1, with a possible D match to TRBD2 (6 bases). This CDR3 comprises 15 residues. V lost 4 bases, J lost 0 bases, and 11 bases lay in between. Germline lookup yields CDR1 SGHKS and CDR2 YYEKEE (reference sequence).

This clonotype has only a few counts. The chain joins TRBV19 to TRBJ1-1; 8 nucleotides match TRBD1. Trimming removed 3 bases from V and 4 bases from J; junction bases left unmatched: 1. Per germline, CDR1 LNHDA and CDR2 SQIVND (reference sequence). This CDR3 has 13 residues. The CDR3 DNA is TGTGCCAGTAGTATTCAGGGGGCCACTGAAGCTTTCTTT. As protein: CASSIQGATEAFF. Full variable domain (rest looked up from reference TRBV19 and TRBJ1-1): DGGITQSPKYLFRKEGQNVTLSCEQNLNHDAMYWYRQDPGQGLRLIYYSQIVNDFQKGDIAEGYSVSREKKESFPLTVTSAQKNPTAFYLCASSIQGATEAFFGQGTRLTVV.

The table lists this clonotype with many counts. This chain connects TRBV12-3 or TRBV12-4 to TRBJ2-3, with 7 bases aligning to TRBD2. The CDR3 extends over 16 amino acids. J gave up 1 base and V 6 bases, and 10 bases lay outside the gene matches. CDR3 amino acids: CASSPGGEGGTDTQYF. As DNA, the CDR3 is TGTGCCAGCAGCCCGGGCGGGGAGGGCGGCACAGATACGCAGTATTTT.

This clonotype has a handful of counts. In nucleotides, the CDR3 is TGTGCCAGCACTCCGTGGCGGCAGGTGAACGCTCGCTACGAGCAGTACTTC. It translates to CASTPWRQVNARYEQYF. This sequence joins TRBV28 and TRBJ2-7; no firm D call. In germline, CDR1 is MDHEN, CDR2 SYDVKM. This CDR3 comprises 17 residues. Trimming took off 7 bases at V and 3 bases at J, with 25 bases between the two ends.

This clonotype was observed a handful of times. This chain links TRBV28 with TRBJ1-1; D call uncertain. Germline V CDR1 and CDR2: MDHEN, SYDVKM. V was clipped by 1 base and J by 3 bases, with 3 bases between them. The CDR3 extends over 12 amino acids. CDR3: CASSLSHTEAFF. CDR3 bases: TGTGCCAGCAGTTTATCGCACACTGAAGCTTTCTTT.

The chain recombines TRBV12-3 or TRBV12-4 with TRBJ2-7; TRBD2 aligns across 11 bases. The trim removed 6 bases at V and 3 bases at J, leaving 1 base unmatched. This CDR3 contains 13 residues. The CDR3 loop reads CASRGLADYEQYF. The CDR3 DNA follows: TGTGCCAGCAGGGGACTAGCGGACTACGAGCAGTACTTC.

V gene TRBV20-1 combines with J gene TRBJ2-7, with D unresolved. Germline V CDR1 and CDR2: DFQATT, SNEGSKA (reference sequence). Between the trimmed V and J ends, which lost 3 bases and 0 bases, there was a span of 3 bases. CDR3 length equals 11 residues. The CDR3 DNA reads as TGCAGTGCTAGCAGCTCCTACGAGCAGTACTTC. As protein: CSASSSYEQYF.

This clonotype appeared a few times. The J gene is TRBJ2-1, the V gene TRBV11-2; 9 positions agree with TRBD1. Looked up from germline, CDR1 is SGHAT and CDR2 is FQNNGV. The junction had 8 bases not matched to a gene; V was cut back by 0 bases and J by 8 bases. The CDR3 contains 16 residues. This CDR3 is CASSLDPGQGMDEQFF. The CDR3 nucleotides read TGTGCCAGCAGCTTAGATCCGGGACAGGGAATGGATGAGCAGTTCTTC.

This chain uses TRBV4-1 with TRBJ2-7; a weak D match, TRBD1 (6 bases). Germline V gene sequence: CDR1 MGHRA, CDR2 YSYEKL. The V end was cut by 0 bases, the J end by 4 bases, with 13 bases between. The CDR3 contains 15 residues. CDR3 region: CASSQDSGADYEQYF. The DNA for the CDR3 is TGCGCCAGCAGCCAAGACTCAGGGGCGGATTACGAGCAGTACTTC.

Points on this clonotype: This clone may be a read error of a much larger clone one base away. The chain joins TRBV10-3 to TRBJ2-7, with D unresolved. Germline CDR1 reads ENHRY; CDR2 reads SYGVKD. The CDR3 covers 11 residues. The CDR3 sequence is CAISESYGQYF. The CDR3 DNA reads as TGTGCCATCAGTGAGTCCTACGGGCAGTACTTC.

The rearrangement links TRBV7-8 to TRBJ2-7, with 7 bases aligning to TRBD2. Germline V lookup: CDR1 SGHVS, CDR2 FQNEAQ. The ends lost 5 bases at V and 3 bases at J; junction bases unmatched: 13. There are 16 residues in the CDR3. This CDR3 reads CASSHGAGARFYEQYF. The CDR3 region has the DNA TGTGCCAGCAGCCATGGCGCGGGAGCGCGTTTCTACGAGCAGTACTTC.

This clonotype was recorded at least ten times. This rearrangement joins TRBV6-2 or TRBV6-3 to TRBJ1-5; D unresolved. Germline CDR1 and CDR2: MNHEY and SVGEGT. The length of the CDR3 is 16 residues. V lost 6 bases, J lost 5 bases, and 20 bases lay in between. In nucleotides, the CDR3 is TGTGCCAGCAGCCTGATACCCCAGACCCCGGATCAGCCCCAGCATTTT. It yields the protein CASSLIPQTPDQPQHF.

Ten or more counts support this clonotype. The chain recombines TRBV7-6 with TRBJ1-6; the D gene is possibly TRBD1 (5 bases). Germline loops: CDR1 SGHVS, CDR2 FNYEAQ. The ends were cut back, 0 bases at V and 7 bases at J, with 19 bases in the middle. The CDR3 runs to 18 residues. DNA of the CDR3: TGTGCCAGCAGCTTAGCGGCGGGGCCGTTATTCAAGAATTCACCCCTCCACTTT. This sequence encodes CASSLAAGPLFKNSPLHF. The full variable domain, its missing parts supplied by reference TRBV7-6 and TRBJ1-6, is GAGVSQSPRYKVTKRGQDVALRCDPISGHVSLYWYRQALGQGPEFLTYFNYEAQQDKSGLPNDRFSAERPEGSISTLTIQRTEQRDSAMYRCASSLAAGPLFKNSPLHFGNGTRLTVT.

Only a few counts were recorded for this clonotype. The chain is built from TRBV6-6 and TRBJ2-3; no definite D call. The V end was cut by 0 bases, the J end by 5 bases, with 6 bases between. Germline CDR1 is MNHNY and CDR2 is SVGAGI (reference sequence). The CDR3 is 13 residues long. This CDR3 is CASSYSTGDTQYF. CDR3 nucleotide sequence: TGTGCCAGCAGTTACTCGACGGGAGATACGCAGTATTTT.

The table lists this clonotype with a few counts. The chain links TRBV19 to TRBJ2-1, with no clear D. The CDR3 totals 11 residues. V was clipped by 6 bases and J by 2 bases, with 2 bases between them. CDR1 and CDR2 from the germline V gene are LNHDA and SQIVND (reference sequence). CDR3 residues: CASSAYNEQFF. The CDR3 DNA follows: TGTGCCAGTAGCGCCTACAATGAGCAGTTCTTC.